This TCR beta chain was documented in a study of T cells in Graves' hyperthyroidism and ophthalmopathy. Patients counted as stable if ophthalmopathy did not develop within 18 months. The PBMCs had their origin in 10 ml of fresh peripheral blood. Study conclusions and caveats: Researchers found most expanded thyroid clonotypes above 0.001 in blood as well. Ophthalmopathy cases were set apart from stable hyperthyroidism by a 13 V-J model.

TCR beta CDR3 sequences were amplified from RNA transcripts. HTBI primers were the set used in a first-round RT-PCR of the TCR CDR3. TCRdb re-derived calls from the multiplex PCR reads in MiXCR, one entry per CDR3 protein. The sample yields roughly 300,000 distinct CDR3 sequences, around a fifth seen once. Comments on this clonotype: Its matching antigen is unknown.

The ends were cut back, 0 bases at V and 8 bases at J, with 12 bases in the middle. The CDR3 sequence is 15 residues long. CDR1 and CDR2 (germline): SGHRS, YFSETQ. Sequenced input: blood. The TCR comes from a woman aged 45-60 years with Graves' hyperthyroidism. The genes are TRBV5-1 and TRBJ1-6; a possible D gene is TRBD1 (5 bases). As DNA, the CDR3 is TGCGCCAGCAGCTTGGCCGGGGGAGGATATTCACCCCTCCACTTT. Protein: CASSLAGGGYSPLHF.